These 27 T cell receptor beta chains originate from one sample sequenced in a study of cytomegalovirus exposure and HLA in healthy donors. A multiplex PCR was run with 60 Vbeta primers and 13 Jbeta primers. Method: immunoSEQ multiplex PCR; TCRdb's copy keeps in-frame clones and lacks some. This table holds about 130,000 clones, 60% to 85% found once. Sequencing input: PBMCs. The source is a man over 45 in good health and CMV-seronegative.

This chain uses TRBV30 with TRBJ2-7; D might be TRBD1 (6 bases). Looked up from germline, CDR1 is GTSNPN and CDR2 is SVGIG (reference sequence). CDR3 length: 11 amino acids. V dropped 5 bases and J dropped 2 bases, with 7 bases sitting between them. Here the CDR3 reads CAWGGTYEQYF. The DNA of the CDR3 is TGTGCCTGGGGGGGCACCTACGAGCAGTACTTC.

V usage is TRBV19 and J usage is TRBJ1-4; no reliable D call. The germline V gene encodes CDR1 LNHDA and CDR2 SQIVND (reference sequence). The CDR3 consists of 14 residues. Trimming removed 4 bases at V and 8 bases at J, with 14 bases between. CDR3 coding DNA: TGTGCCAGTAGTAACCGGGAGTTACCAGAAAAACTGTTTTTT. The encoded protein is CASSNRELPEKLFF.

The V and J genes are TRBV6-4 and TRBJ1-5; D ambiguous. CDR1 MRHNA and CDR2 SNTAGT come from the germline V gene. V shed 2 bases and J shed 6 bases, with 20 bases lying between them. The CDR3 length is 17 residues. The chain's CDR3 is CASSDPIPNPICQPQHF. In DNA, the CDR3 is TGTGCCAGCAGTGACCCCATCCCTAACCCCATATGTCAGCCCCAGCATTTT.

This chain uses TRBV6-1 with TRBJ1-2; 7 positions agree with TRBD1. Trimming cost V 0 bases and J 4 bases; bases outside gene matches: 8. The CDR3 extends over 16 amino acids. Per the germline V gene, CDR1 is MNHNS and CDR2 is SASEGT. CDR3 coding DNA: TGTGCCAGCAGTGAAGCGACAGGGCAGGGACTCTATGGCTACACCTTC. The encoded protein is CASSEATGQGLYGYTF.

This chain links TRBV5-1 with TRBJ1-1; D ambiguous. Germline values: CDR1 SGHRS, CDR2 YFSETQ. Trimming removed 0 bases from V and 1 base from J, with 10 bases in between. CDR3 length: 15 residues. This CDR3 reads CASSLARGKNTEAFF. The CDR3 DNA sequence: TGCGCCAGCAGCTTGGCTCGGGGTAAGAACACTGAAGCTTTCTTT.

The chain uses TRBV2 and TRBJ1-1; TRBD1 aligns across 8 bases. Trimming removed 5 bases from V and 5 bases from J; junction bases left unmatched: 4. The CDR3 runs 13 residues. Germline V gives CDR1 SNHLY, CDR2 FYNNEI. The DNA of the CDR3 is TGTGCCAGCAGTTATACAGGGGGTACTGAAGCTTTCTTT. This translates into CASSYTGGTEAFF.

The CDR3: CATKRDRASGELFF. For the CDR3, the DNA is TGTGCCACGAAACGGGACAGGGCGTCCGGGGAGCTGTTTTTT. The chain is built from TRBV19 and TRBJ2-2, with 9 positions matching TRBD1. V was clipped by 10 bases and J by 6 bases; unmatched bases: 9. This CDR3 spans 14 amino acids. Germline loops: CDR1 LNHDA, CDR2 SQIVND (reference sequence).

The CDR3 bases are TGTGCCAGCAGCTACCGGGACAGGGTTTTCCACGAGCAGTACGTC. This encodes CASSYRDRVFHEQYV. The chain carries TRBV5-6 and TRBJ2-7; 9 positions match TRBD1. Germline assignment: CDR1 SGHDT and CDR2 YYEEEE. The CDR3 contains 15 residues. The junction had 9 bases not matched to a gene; V was cut back by 3 bases and J by 5 bases.

This chain links TRBV9 with TRBJ2-3; the match to TRBD2 covers 10 bases. J was trimmed by 3 bases and V by 0 bases; bases with no gene match: 4. The CDR3 is 16 amino acids. The germline V gene has CDR1 SGDLS and CDR2 YYNGEE. The CDR3 region is CASSVEAGGRTDTQYF. Here the CDR3 DNA reads TGTGCCAGCAGCGTAGAAGCGGGGGGGCGTACAGATACGCAGTATTTT.

The rearrangement links TRBV7-3 to TRBJ2-5; perhaps TRBD1 as D (5 bases). V lost 0 bases to trimming and J lost 4 bases, with 6 bases between them. Germline V gene sequence: CDR1 SGHTA, CDR2 FQGTGA. The CDR3 runs to 13 residues. In DNA form, the CDR3 reads TGTGCCAGCAGCTTAACAGGGGTAGAGACCCAGTACTTC. Protein product: CASSLTGVETQYF. Filled out from reference TRBV7-3 and TRBJ2-5, the complete variable domain reads GAGVSQTPSNKVTEKGKYVELRCDPISGHTALYWYRQSLGQGPEFLIYFQGTGAADDSGLPNDRFFAVRPEGSVSTLKIQRTERGDSAVYLCASSLTGVETQYFGPGTRLLVL.

The V and J genes are TRBV9 and TRBJ2-2; D call uncertain. The CDR3 is made up of 15 amino acids. V was clipped by 0 bases and J by 4 bases, with 10 bases between them. CDR1 and CDR2 from the germline V gene are SGDLS and YYNGEE. As DNA, the CDR3 is TGTGCCAGCAGCGTAGACCCCAGAACCACCGGGGAGCTGTTTTTT. Residues: CASSVDPRTTGELFF.

V gene TRBV12-5 combines with J gene TRBJ2-1; possibly TRBD2 for D (6 bases). This CDR3 contains 16 residues. V lost 4 bases and J 5 bases, leaving 18 bases between the germline ends. Germline CDR1 LGHNT, CDR2 FRNRAP. The CDR3 loop reads CASGSTEAGRNNEQFF. For the CDR3, the DNA is TGTGCTAGTGGTTCCACAGAGGCGGGGAGGAACAATGAGCAGTTCTTC.

The chain links TRBV6-1 to TRBJ2-2; 9 positions match TRBD1. Germline V lookup: CDR1 MNHNS, CDR2 SASEGT. Trimming removed 9 bases from V and 7 bases from J; junction bases left unmatched: 9. This CDR3 comprises 14 residues. CDR3 sequence: CASGTGTWGGELFF. In DNA, the CDR3 is TGTGCCAGTGGGACAGGGACATGGGGCGGGGAGCTGTTTTTT.

This sequence joins TRBV4-1 and TRBJ2-3; possible D gene TRBD2, 6 bases. Trimming left V 4 bases short and J 2 bases short, with 10 bases between. Germline V CDR1 and CDR2: MGHRA, YSYEKL. This CDR3 is 14 amino acids long. CDR3 protein: CASSRPGVTDTQYF. Here the CDR3 DNA reads TGCGCCAGCAGCCGTCCGGGGGTCACAGATACGCAGTATTTT.

The gene calls are TRBV15 and TRBJ2-2; D is perhaps TRBD1 (6 bases). The germline V gene has CDR1 LNHNV and CDR2 YYDKDF (reference sequence). This CDR3 has 16 residues. Trimming shortened V by 5 bases and J by 5 bases, and 18 bases separated the two germline ends. CDR3 protein: CATSPEGQIGTGELFF. The CDR3 nucleotides are TGTGCCACCAGCCCAGAAGGACAGATCGGTACCGGGGAGCTGTTTTTT.

The chain employs TRBV5-1 and TRBJ2-5; maybe TRBD1 (6 bases). In germline, CDR1 is SGHRS, CDR2 YFSETQ. Trimming shortened V by 0 bases and J by 5 bases, and 14 bases separated the two germline ends. CDR3 size: 15 residues. CDR3 amino acids: CASSLASGGSETQYF. The CDR3 coding sequence is TGCGCCAGCAGCTTGGCCAGTGGGGGCTCGGAGACCCAGTACTTC.

The V call is TRBV7-9, the J call TRBJ1-2; 8 bases align to TRBD1. V dropped 2 bases and J dropped 4; count of bases not matched to a gene: 9. This CDR3 has 16 residues. From germline, CDR1 is SEHNR and CDR2 FQNEAQ (reference sequence). The CDR3 protein is CASSLLYGQGLYGYTF. In DNA form, the CDR3 reads TGTGCCAGCAGCTTACTCTACGGACAGGGACTCTATGGCTACACCTTC.

This clone was seen a handful of times. V is TRBV11-2 and J is TRBJ2-1, with D perhaps TRBD2 (6 bases). Between the trimmed V and J ends, which lost 5 bases and 8 bases, there was a span of 16 bases. This CDR3 is built from 14 residues. Germline values: CDR1 SGHAT, CDR2 FQNNGV. The CDR3 spells CASSLSGGKHEQFF. The CDR3 bases are TGTGCCAGCAGCCTCAGTGGAGGGAAGCATGAGCAGTTCTTC.

This chain uses TRBV11-2 with TRBJ2-7; 8 nucleotides agree with TRBD1. This CDR3 comprises 14 residues. J gave up 5 bases and V 3 bases, and 6 bases lay outside the gene matches. Per the germline V gene, CDR1 is SGHAT and CDR2 is FQNNGV. The CDR3 DNA is TGTGCCAGCAGCTTCGGCCAGGGGGCAGACGAGCAGTACGTC. Residues: CASSFGQGADEQYV.

The genes are TRBV10-3 and TRBJ1-4; possibly TRBD1 for D (6 bases). The V end was cut by 4 bases, the J end by 4 bases, with 13 bases between. This CDR3 comprises 15 residues. CDR1 is ENHRY and CDR2 is SYGVKD in the germline V gene. CDR3 sequence: CAISASRDNNEKLFF. In DNA, the CDR3 is TGTGCCATCAGTGCCTCCCGGGACAATAATGAAAAACTGTTTTTT.

V is TRBV18 and J is TRBJ2-2; 8 nucleotides align to TRBD1. The germline CDR1 and CDR2 sequences are KGHSH and LQKENI. The CDR3 contains 17 residues. With V trimmed by 3 bases and J by 1 base, 7 bases remained unmatched. The CDR3 protein is CASSPQKDRVNTGELFF. The CDR3 nucleotides are TGTGCCAGCTCACCCCAAAAGGACAGGGTGAACACCGGGGAGCTGTTTTTT.

The chain carries TRBV10-3 and TRBJ2-2; 9 nucleotides align to TRBD1. The CDR3 covers 16 residues. CDR1 and CDR2 (germline): ENHRY, SYGVKD. The V segment lost 10 bases and the J segment 4 bases; nucleotides outside the gene matches: 13. In DNA, the CDR3 is TGTGCCAGCAGCCACCGGACAGGGGATAGCACCGGGGAGCTGTTTTTT. Protein: CASSHRTGDSTGELFF.

The rearrangement joins TRBV18 to TRBJ1-5; 10 bases are a match to TRBD1. The V segment lost 4 bases and the J segment 1 base; nucleotides outside the gene matches: 7. The length of the CDR3 is 17 residues. Germline CDR1 is KGHSH and CDR2 is LQKENI. CDR3 DNA sequence: TGTGCCAGCTCACGTTATGGGACAGGGGAAAGCAATCAGCCCCAGCATTTT. This translates into CASSRYGTGESNQPQHF.

The rearrangement links TRBV6-1 to TRBJ2-2, with 8 bases fitting TRBD1. The CDR3 extends over 16 amino acids. Per the germline V gene, CDR1 is MNHNS and CDR2 is SASEGT. The V gene end was trimmed by 4 bases and the J gene end by 0 bases; junction bases not matched to a gene: 4. The CDR3, as DNA: TGTGCCAGCAGTGGGTACAGGGGGGCGAACACCGGGGAGCTGTTTTTT. Its translation is CASSGYRGANTGELFF.

The DNA of the CDR3 is TGCGCCAGCAGCCAAATGGGGGGATATGAGCAGTTCTTC. It specifies CASSQMGGYEQFF. V usage is TRBV4-1 and J usage is TRBJ2-1, with D possibly being TRBD2 (6 bases). Trimming stripped 2 bases from V and 8 bases from J, with 10 bases between. Germline assignment: CDR1 MGHRA and CDR2 YSYEKL. The CDR3 loop spans 13 amino acids.

This chain uses TRBV4-2 with TRBJ2-7; maybe TRBD1 (6 bases). CDR3 size: 14 residues. Trimming took 1 base from V and 3 from J, leaving 10 bases between them. Germline V CDR1 and CDR2: LGHNA, YNFKEQ. The CDR3 protein is CASSQGQGIYEQYF. The CDR3 coding sequence is TGTGCCAGCAGCCAAGGCCAGGGGATCTACGAGCAGTACTTC.

This clone was seen only once. The chain uses TRBV5-5 and TRBJ1-2; no firm D call. CDR1 is SGHKS and CDR2 is YYEKEE in the germline V gene (reference sequence). The V end lost 0 bases, the J end lost 1 base, and 4 bases lay between the germline ends. This CDR3 has 13 residues. The CDR3 here is CASSLESNYGYTF. CDR3 DNA sequence: TGTGCCAGCAGCTTGGAGAGTAACTATGGCTACACCTTC.